Listed here are 8 T cell receptor beta chains from one sample, sequenced in a study of CD8 T cell repertoires and HIV-1 epitope variants. The assay was immunoSEQ multiplex PCR, and TCRdb's table has in-frame clones only and misses some. The table records some 100,000 clones, roughly 77% of them present only once. Specimen: uncultured baseline CD8+ T cells from peripheral blood mononuclear cells (PBMCs). These receptors came from a male donor with HIV.

There are a few counts of this clone. The chain employs TRBV9 and TRBJ2-5; 10 bases map to TRBD1. Trimming at V came to 4 bases and at J to 5 bases, leaving 11 bases not matched to a gene. The CDR3 extends over 16 amino acids. CDR1 SGDLS and CDR2 YYNGEE come from the germline V gene. The CDR3: CASSPSDRGSGETQYF. The DNA for the CDR3 is TGTGCCAGCAGCCCGTCGGACAGGGGGTCCGGTGAGACCCAGTACTTC.

This clone occurred many times. The rearrangement joins TRBV18 to TRBJ2-3, with TRBD1 identical over 7 bases. V was pared by 1 base and J by 2 bases, with 6 bases of the junction left unmatched. Germline loops: CDR1 KGHSH, CDR2 LQKENI. CDR3 length: 16 amino acids. CDR3 sequence (DNA): TGTGCCAGCTCACCACTAGGGGGCAGTACCACAGATACGCAGTATTTT. The encoded protein is CASSPLGGSTTDTQYF. Supplemented by reference TRBV18 and TRBJ2-3, the full variable domain reads NAGVMQNPRHLVRRRGQEARLRCSPMKGHSHVYWYRQLPEEGLKFMVYLQKENIIDESGMPKERFSAEFPKEGPSILRIQQVVRGDSAAYFCASSPLGGSTTDTQYFGPGTRLTVL.

The chain is built from TRBV28 and TRBJ1-4, with a weak D call TRBD1 (5 bases). Germline V gene sequence: CDR1 MDHEN, CDR2 SYDVKM. Trimming took off 6 bases at V and 3 bases at J, with 11 bases between the two ends. The CDR3 totals 14 residues. The CDR3 loop is CASSLRAANEKLFF. The CDR3, as DNA: TGTGCCAGCAGCCTCAGGGCCGCTAATGAAAAACTGTTTTTT.

V usage is TRBV4-1 and J usage is TRBJ2-3; D gene ambiguous. Trimming took 0 bases from V and 6 from J, leaving 13 bases between them. Germline V lookup: CDR1 MGHRA, CDR2 YSYEKL. The CDR3 loop spans 15 amino acids. CDR3 sequence: CASSQDAATGDTQYF. CDR3 DNA: TGCGCCAGCAGCCAAGATGCCGCTACCGGGGATACGCAGTATTTT.

In this sample, this clone turned up once. The chain links TRBV2 to TRBJ1-5; a weak D match, TRBD1 (5 bases). Between the trimmed V and J ends, which lost 5 bases and 9 bases, there was a span of 23 bases. The V gene's germline CDR1 is SNHLY and CDR2 FYNNEI. This CDR3 has 16 amino acids. CDR3 coding DNA: TGTGCCAGCAGTCCCACGGGACGGCCACAGATCCGGCCCCAGCATTTT. Translating it yields CASSPTGRPQIRPQHF. The full variable domain, with the rest looked up from reference TRBV2 and TRBJ1-5, is EPEVTQTPSHQVTQMGQEVILRCVPISNHLYFYWYRQILGQKVEFLVSFYNNEISEKSEIFDDQFSVERPDGSNFTLKIRSTKLEDSAMYFCASSPTGRPQIRPQHFGDGTRLSIL.

This chain joins TRBV7-2 and TRBJ2-3; D is ambiguous. The CDR3 sequence is 13 residues long. CDR1 is SGHTA, CDR2 FQGNSA, per germline. V shed 1 base and J shed 7 bases, with 9 bases lying between them. Here the CDR3 DNA reads TGTGCCAGCAGCTTAGTAGTGATTCATACGCAGTATTTT. As protein: CASSLVVIHTQYF.

The chain recombines TRBV19 with TRBJ1-2; a possible D gene is TRBD1 (6 bases). The CDR3 is made up of 13 amino acids. From germline, CDR1 is LNHDA and CDR2 SQIVND (reference sequence). The germline V and J ends were trimmed by 5 bases and 4 bases, with 11 bases remaining between them. The DNA of the CDR3 is TGTGCCAGTAGTGAAACAGGGCCCTATGGCTACACCTTC. As protein: CASSETGPYGYTF.

The rearrangement uses TRBV7-6 and TRBJ2-5; 8 bases align to TRBD1. Trimming at V came to 5 bases and at J to 4 bases, leaving 9 bases not matched to a gene. The CDR3 extends over 15 amino acids. CDR1 is SGHVS, CDR2 FNYEAQ, per germline. The CDR3 protein is CASSPKKQGGETQYF. CDR3 nucleotide sequence: TGTGCCAGCAGCCCTAAAAAACAGGGGGGAGAGACCCAGTACTTC.